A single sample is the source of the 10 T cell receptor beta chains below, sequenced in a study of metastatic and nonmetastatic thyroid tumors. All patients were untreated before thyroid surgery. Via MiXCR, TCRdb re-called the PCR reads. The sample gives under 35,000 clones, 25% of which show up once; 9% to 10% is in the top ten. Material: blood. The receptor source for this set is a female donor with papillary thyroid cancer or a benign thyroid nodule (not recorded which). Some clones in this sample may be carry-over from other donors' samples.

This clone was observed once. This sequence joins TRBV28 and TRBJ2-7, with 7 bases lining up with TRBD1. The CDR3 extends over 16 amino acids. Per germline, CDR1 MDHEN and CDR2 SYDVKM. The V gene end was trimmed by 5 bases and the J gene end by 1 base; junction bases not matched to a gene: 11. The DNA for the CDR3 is TGTGCCAGCAGTACAATCTTTGGGACAGTTTCCTACGAGCAGTACTTC. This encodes CASSTIFGTVSYEQYF.

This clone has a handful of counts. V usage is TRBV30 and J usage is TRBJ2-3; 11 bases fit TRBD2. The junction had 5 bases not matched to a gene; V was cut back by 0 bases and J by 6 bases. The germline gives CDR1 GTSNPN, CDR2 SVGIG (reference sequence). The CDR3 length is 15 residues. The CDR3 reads CAWSVLAGVGDTQYF. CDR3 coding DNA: TGTGCCTGGAGTGTACTAGCGGGAGTAGGGGATACGCAGTATTTT.

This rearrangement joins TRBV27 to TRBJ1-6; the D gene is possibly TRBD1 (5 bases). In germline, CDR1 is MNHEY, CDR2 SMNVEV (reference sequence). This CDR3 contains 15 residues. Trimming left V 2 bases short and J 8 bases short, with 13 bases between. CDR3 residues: CASSLTTAQDSPLHF. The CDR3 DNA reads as TGTGCCAGCAGTTTAACGACAGCACAGGATTCACCCCTCCACTTT.

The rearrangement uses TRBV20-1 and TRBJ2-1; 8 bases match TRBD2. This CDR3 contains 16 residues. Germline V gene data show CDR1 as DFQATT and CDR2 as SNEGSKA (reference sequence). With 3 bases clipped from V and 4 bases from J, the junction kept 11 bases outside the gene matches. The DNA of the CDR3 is TGCAGTGCTAGTTGGGATCCGGGAGGGGATTACAATGAGCAGTTCTTC. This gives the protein CSASWDPGGDYNEQFF.

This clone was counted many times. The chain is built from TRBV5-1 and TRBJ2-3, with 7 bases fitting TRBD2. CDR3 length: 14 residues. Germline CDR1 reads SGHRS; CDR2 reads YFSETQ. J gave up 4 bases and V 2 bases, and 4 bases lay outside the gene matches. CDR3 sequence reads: CASSLAGWPDTQYF. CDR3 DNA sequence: TGCGCCAGCAGCTTAGCGGGATGGCCAGATACGCAGTATTTT.

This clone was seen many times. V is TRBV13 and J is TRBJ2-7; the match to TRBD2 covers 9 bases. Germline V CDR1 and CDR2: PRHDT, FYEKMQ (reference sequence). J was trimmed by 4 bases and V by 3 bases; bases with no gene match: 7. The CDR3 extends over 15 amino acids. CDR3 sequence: CASSFQGAGGYEQYF. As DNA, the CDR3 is TGTGCCAGCAGCTTCCAGGGAGCGGGAGGTTACGAGCAGTACTTC.

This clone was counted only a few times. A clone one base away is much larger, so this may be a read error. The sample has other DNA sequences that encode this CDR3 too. CDR3 DNA: TGCAGCGTTGAAGAGGGACTATCTGAAGCTTTCTTT. It yields the protein CSVEEGLSEAFF. The J gene is TRBJ1-1, the V gene TRBV29-1; TRBD1 is a possible D gene (5 bases). Germline-derived CDR1 and CDR2 are SQVTM and ANQGSEA. The V gene lost 0 bases and the J gene lost 6 bases, with 8 bases spanning the gap. The CDR3 loop spans 12 amino acids.

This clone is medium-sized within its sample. CDR3 sequence: CAWSGSREYPEAFF. The CDR3 DNA sequence: TGTGCCTGGAGTGGCAGCAGGGAGTACCCTGAAGCTTTCTTT. The V gene is TRBV30, the J gene TRBJ1-1, with D perhaps matching TRBD1 (5 bases). This CDR3 has 14 residues. Germline V CDR1 and CDR2: GTSNPN, SVGIG (reference sequence). With 1 base removed from V and 6 bases from J, the gap between germline ends came to 15 bases.

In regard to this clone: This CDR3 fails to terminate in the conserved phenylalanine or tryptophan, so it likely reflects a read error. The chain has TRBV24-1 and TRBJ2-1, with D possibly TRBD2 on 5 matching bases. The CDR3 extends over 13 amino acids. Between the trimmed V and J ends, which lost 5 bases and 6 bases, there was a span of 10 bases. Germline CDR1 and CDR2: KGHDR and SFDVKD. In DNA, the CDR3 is TGTGCCACCAGTGGACGGGGATGCAATGAGCAGTTCCTC. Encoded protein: CATSGRGCNEQFL.

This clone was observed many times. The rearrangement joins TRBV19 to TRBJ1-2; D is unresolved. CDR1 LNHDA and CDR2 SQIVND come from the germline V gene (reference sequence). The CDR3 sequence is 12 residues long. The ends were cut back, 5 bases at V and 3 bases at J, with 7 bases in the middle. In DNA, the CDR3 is TGTGCCAGTAGTGCCGGGGACTATGGCTACACCTTC. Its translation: CASSAGDYGYTF.